A single sample is the source of the 31 T cell receptor beta chains below, sequenced in a study of blood T cells in healthy people across ages. A second PCR, run for roughly 7 to 12 cycles, used a sample-barcoded 5' primer plus a J-beta primer mix. TCRdb re-analysed the 5' RACE reads in MiXCR, keeping a single row per CDR3 protein. The repertoire consists of 1.5 million to 2 million distinct CDR3 sequences, with roughly 52% occurring once and the leading ten covering more than 2%. Sequences were obtained from blood. The receptors were gathered from a woman between 35 and 50 years old in good health.

This clonotype was counted ten times or more. The V call is TRBV28, the J call TRBJ2-3; 8 nucleotides agree with TRBD2. The CDR3 has 14 residues. Germline V gene lookup returns CDR1 MDHEN and CDR2 SYDVKM. This CDR3 is CATRGGLLTDTQYF. DNA of the CDR3: TGTGCTACCCGGGGGGGACTTCTCACAGATACGCAGTATTTT.

The genes are TRBV20-1 and TRBJ1-2; no clear D gene. Per germline, CDR1 DFQATT and CDR2 SNEGSKA (reference sequence). The CDR3 length is 13 residues. V was trimmed by 5 bases and J by 3 bases, leaving 13 bases between them. CDR3: CSAPAAGYYGYTF. The CDR3 coding sequence is TGCAGTGCTCCAGCCGCGGGGTACTATGGCTACACCTTC.

This clonotype was found a few times. The V and J genes are TRBV4-3 and TRBJ1-2; no reliable D call. Trimming took 0 bases from V and 0 from J, leaving 8 bases between them. CDR3 length: 15 amino acids. Germline values: CDR1 LGHNA, CDR2 YSLEER. In DNA, the CDR3 is TGCGCCAGCAGCCAAGATCGATCAGCTAACTATGGCTACACCTTC. It specifies CASSQDRSANYGYTF.

This chain uses TRBV12-3 or TRBV12-4 with TRBJ1-5, with D perhaps TRBD1 (5 bases). Trimming pared 5 bases from V and 5 bases from J, leaving 16 bases between. The CDR3 contains 15 residues. CDR3 in DNA: TGTGCCAGCAGTCCAATCCAGGGTTTGCATCAGCCCCAGCATTTT. Amino acid sequence: CASSPIQGLHQPQHF.

This clonotype has at least ten counts. This chain connects TRBV7-9 to TRBJ2-6; D possibly corresponds to TRBD1 (5 bases). CDR1 and CDR2 (germline): SEHNR, FQNEAQ (reference sequence). Trimming left V 3 bases short and J 0 bases short, with 6 bases between. The CDR3 is made up of 15 amino acids. Here the CDR3 reads CASSLTVSGANVLTF. DNA of the CDR3: TGTGCCAGCAGCTTGACAGTCTCTGGGGCCAACGTCCTGACTTTC.

V and J are TRBV6-6 and TRBJ2-5, with 9 positions matching TRBD1. The DNA end lines up better with TRBJ2-7; the J call may be wrong. CDR1 MNHNY and CDR2 SVGAGI come from the germline V gene (reference sequence). The CDR3 has 17 amino acids. CDR3 protein: CASSPKGQGTFPYEQYF. The CDR3 nucleotides are TGTGCCAGCAGTCCGAAGGGACAGGGAACTTTCCCCTACGAGCAGTACTTC.

J is TRBJ2-6 and V is TRBV15, with a possible D match to TRBD2 (6 bases). Germline CDR1 and CDR2: LNHNV and YYDKDF (reference sequence). Trimming stripped 0 bases from V and 0 bases from J, with 9 bases between. This CDR3 contains 17 residues. The CDR3 nucleotides read TGTGCCACCAGCAGAGACGGGAGTAGCTCTGGGGCCAACGTCCTGACTTTC. It translates to CATSRDGSSSGANVLTF.

This clonotype appeared a few times. The chain combines TRBV10-2 with TRBJ2-7; 7 bases are a match to TRBD2. J gave up 3 bases and V 0 bases, and 2 bases lay outside the gene matches. Looked up from germline, CDR1 is WSHSY and CDR2 is SAAADI. This CDR3 comprises 14 residues. CDR3 nucleotides: TGCGCCAGCAGTGAGTCGACTAGCATCTACGAGCAGTACTTC. Translated, it gives CASSESTSIYEQYF.

V and J are TRBV29-1 and TRBJ1-6; possibly TRBD1 for D (5 bases). Per the germline V gene, CDR1 is SQVTM and CDR2 is ANQGSEA. Between the trimmed V and J ends, which lost 5 bases and 0 bases, there was a span of 11 bases. The CDR3 consists of 15 residues. DNA for the CDR3: TGCAGCGTTAGGGCAGGGATCTCCTATAATTCACCCCTCCACTTT. It yields the protein CSVRAGISYNSPLHF.

The sample holds a few counts of this clonotype. This chain uses TRBV6-5 with TRBJ1-1; maybe TRBD1 (6 bases). V dropped 6 bases and J dropped 7 bases, with 15 bases sitting between them. From germline, CDR1 is MNHEY and CDR2 SVGAGI. This CDR3 spans 13 amino acids. The CDR3 DNA is TGTGCCAGCAGAGAAGGGGGGCGGCGTGAAGCTTTCTTT. This gives the protein CASREGGRREAFF.

This rearrangement joins TRBV5-1 to TRBJ2-5; D call uncertain. The CDR3 covers 13 residues. Germline CDR1 SGHRS, CDR2 YFSETQ. Trimming removed 6 bases from V and 3 bases from J, with 12 bases in between. The CDR3 loop reads CASTLAAEETQYF. The DNA for the CDR3 is TGCGCCAGCACTTTGGCTGCCGAAGAGACCCAGTACTTC.

This chain connects TRBV29-1 to TRBJ2-7; D is possibly TRBD2 (6 bases). V lost 8 bases and J 2 bases, leaving 16 bases between the germline ends. The CDR3 totals 13 residues. CDR1 is SQVTM and CDR2 is ANQGSEA in the germline V gene. The CDR3 sequence: CSTGGGRTYEQYF. CDR3 nucleotide sequence: TGCAGCACAGGTGGGGGGAGAACCTACGAGCAGTACTTC.

In its sample, this clonotype was seen once. This chain joins TRBV7-9 and TRBJ1-2; 9 positions agree with TRBD1. The CDR3 length is 16 residues. After removal of 5 bases from V and 2 bases from J, the junction contained 9 bases not matched to a gene. Germline CDR1 and CDR2: SEHNR and FQNEAQ (reference sequence). The CDR3 DNA follows: TGTGCCAGCAGCACAACACCCGGGACAGGGAACTATGGCTACACCTTC. Its translation is CASSTTPGTGNYGYTF.

The chain links TRBV6-5 to TRBJ1-5; TRBD1 might be the D (6 bases). The CDR3 consists of 15 residues. Trimming took off 5 bases at V and 3 bases at J, with 14 bases between the two ends. CDR1 is MNHEY, CDR2 SVGAGI, per germline. Written as DNA, the CDR3 is TGTGCCAGCAGTATCACGACAGGCAACAATCAGCCCCAGCATTTT. Protein product: CASSITTGNNQPQHF.

V is TRBV5-1 and J is TRBJ2-3; D is unresolved. This CDR3 region has 17 residues. Germline CDR1 is SGHRS and CDR2 is YFSETQ. Between the trimmed V and J ends, which lost 0 bases and 5 bases, there was a span of 19 bases. The CDR3, as DNA: TGCGCCAGCAGCTTGGGATCCTCTCGTGCCCTTGGAGATACGCAGTATTTT. Protein sequence: CASSLGSSRALGDTQYF. Full variable domain (rest looked up from reference TRBV5-1 and TRBJ2-3): KAGVTQTPRYLIKTRGQQVTLSCSPISGHRSVSWYQQTPGQGLQFLFEYFSETQRNKGNFPGRFSGRQFSNSRSEMNVSTLELGDSALYLCASSLGSSRALGDTQYFGPGTRLTVL.

The chain recombines TRBV20-1 with TRBJ1-4, with TRBD1 identical over 8 bases. Germline trimming cut 7 bases from V and 7 bases from J; bases unmatched to any gene: 17. From germline, CDR1 is DFQATT and CDR2 SNEGSKA (reference sequence). The length of the CDR3 is 16 residues. CDR3 sequence: CSVSSGQAPFGEKLFF. In DNA form, the CDR3 reads TGCAGTGTCTCGTCGGGACAGGCACCCTTCGGTGAAAAACTGTTTTTT.

The chain carries TRBV7-9 and TRBJ2-5; 7 bases match TRBD2. Germline V gene data show CDR1 as SEHNR and CDR2 as FQNEAQ (reference sequence). This CDR3 region has 14 residues. The V and J ends lost 4 bases and 5 bases, in that order; junction bases with no gene match: 7. The CDR3 spells CASSWTSFSETQYF. CDR3 nucleotides: TGTGCCAGCAGCTGGACTAGTTTTTCGGAGACCCAGTACTTC.

The chain uses TRBV9 and TRBJ2-2; TRBD1 agrees at 8 bases. V dropped 2 bases and J dropped 6; count of bases not matched to a gene: 9. This CDR3 is built from 16 residues. Germline assignment: CDR1 SGDLS and CDR2 YYNGEE. CDR3 sequence reads: CASSVTGGSGSGELFF. CDR3 bases: TGTGCCAGCAGCGTTACAGGGGGGTCCGGGTCCGGGGAGCTGTTTTTT.

This chain links TRBV27 with TRBJ2-3; 8 positions match TRBD2. From germline, CDR1 is MNHEY and CDR2 SMNVEV (reference sequence). This CDR3 contains 16 residues. Germline trimming cut 4 bases from V and 2 bases from J; bases unmatched to any gene: 8. The CDR3 coding sequence is TGTGCCAGCAGTTCGGGGGGGACGGTGGACACAGATACGCAGTATTTT. It codes for CASSSGGTVDTDTQYF.

The V gene is TRBV5-1, the J gene TRBJ2-1; D gene uncertain. The germline V and J ends were trimmed by 0 bases and 0 bases, with 13 bases remaining between them. CDR1 SGHRS and CDR2 YFSETQ come from the germline V gene. The CDR3 spans 17 residues. This chain's CDR3 is CASSLVSSASSYNEQFF. The CDR3 DNA is TGCGCCAGCAGCTTGGTTTCCAGTGCCAGCTCCTACAATGAGCAGTTCTTC. Based on the CDR3 plus reference TRBV5-1 and TRBJ2-1, the full variable domain is KAGVTQTPRYLIKTRGQQVTLSCSPISGHRSVSWYQQTPGQGLQFLFEYFSETQRNKGNFPGRFSGRQFSNSRSEMNVSTLELGDSALYLCASSLVSSASSYNEQFFGPGTRLTVL.

This clonotype was seen many times. The V call is TRBV4-3, the J call TRBJ2-7, with 8 bases matching TRBD2. V lost 0 bases to trimming and J lost 4 bases; unmatched junction nucleotides: 2. The CDR3 extends over 14 amino acids. Germline V gene data show CDR1 as LGHNA and CDR2 as YSLEER. The CDR3 sequence is CASSQDRGGYEQYF. CDR3 coding DNA: TGCGCCAGCAGCCAAGATCGGGGGGGGTACGAGCAGTACTTC.

The V call is TRBV28, the J call TRBJ2-1; D is perhaps TRBD1 (5 bases). The CDR3 is made up of 14 amino acids. V shed 9 bases and J shed 0 bases, with 12 bases lying between them. The germline V gene has CDR1 MDHEN and CDR2 SYDVKM. This chain's CDR3 is CASALTDSYNEQFF. Here the CDR3 DNA reads TGTGCCAGTGCTCTGACAGACTCCTACAATGAGCAGTTCTTC.

In its sample, this clonotype was seen a few times. The chain joins TRBV6-5 to TRBJ1-2; TRBD1 is a possible D gene (6 bases). V was clipped by 5 bases and J by 2 bases, with 15 bases between them. The CDR3 is 15 amino acids. CDR1 is MNHEY, CDR2 SVGAGI, per germline. CDR3 sequence reads: CASSPTGTPNYGYTF. CDR3 bases: TGTGCCAGCAGTCCGACCGGGACACCCAACTATGGCTACACCTTC.

This clonotype was counted at least ten times. DNA of the CDR3: TGTGCCAGCATCTCTGGCTACACCTTC. Translation: CASISGYTF. The chain has TRBV27 and TRBJ1-2; D is unresolved. CDR1 MNHEY and CDR2 SMNVEV come from the germline V gene (reference sequence). The CDR3 length is 9 residues. V was clipped by 7 bases and J by 7 bases, with 4 bases between them.

This clonotype was counted ten times or more. The chain is built from TRBV5-1 and TRBJ2-7; TRBD1 matches at 11 bases. CDR3 length equals 14 residues. The ends lost 5 bases at V and 7 bases at J; junction bases unmatched: 8. The germline gives CDR1 SGHRS, CDR2 YFSETQ. CDR3: CASSVGQGAREQYF. The CDR3 region has the DNA TGCGCCAGCAGTGTAGGACAGGGGGCTCGTGAGCAGTACTTC.

The chain links TRBV5-5 to TRBJ2-4; D not resolved. Trimming stripped 1 base from V and 5 bases from J, with 10 bases between. Per germline, CDR1 SGHKS and CDR2 YYEKEE (reference sequence). The CDR3 is 14 amino acids. CDR3 nucleotide sequence: TGTGCCAGCAGCTTGTACGGCGCCCAAAACATTCAGTACTTC. Encoded protein: CASSLYGAQNIQYF. The full variable domain, completed using reference TRBV5-5 and TRBJ2-4, is DAGVTQSPTHLIKTRGQQVTLRCSPISGHKSVSWYQQVLGQGPQFIFQYYEKEERGRGNFPDRFSARQFPNYSSELNVNALLLGDSALYLCASSLYGAQNIQYFGAGTRLSVL.

The V call is TRBV12-3 or TRBV12-4, the J call TRBJ2-7; maybe TRBD1 (5 bases). V lost 6 bases, J lost 3 bases, and 12 bases lay in between. The CDR3 extends over 13 amino acids. The CDR3 here is CASRMTDYYEQYF. The CDR3 DNA sequence: TGTGCCAGCAGAATGACAGATTACTACGAGCAGTACTTC.

This clonotype showed up just a few times. The chain links TRBV10-3 to TRBJ2-4, with D possibly called TRBD1 or TRBD2 (5 bases each). This CDR3 spans 15 amino acids. Germline V gene sequence: CDR1 ENHRY, CDR2 SYGVKD. The germline V and J ends were trimmed by 0 bases and 0 bases, with 6 bases remaining between them. The CDR3 DNA reads TGTGCCATCAGTGAGTCAGGGACAGCCAAAAACATTCAGTACTTC. Translating it yields CAISESGTAKNIQYF.

The rearrangement joins TRBV20-1 to TRBJ1-2; D gene unclear. The germline gives CDR1 DFQATT, CDR2 SNEGSKA (reference sequence). Trimming removed 3 bases at V and 2 bases at J, with 13 bases between. This CDR3 has 14 amino acids. The CDR3 bases are TGCAGTGCTAGGGCGAGGGTGGAGAACTATGGCTACACCTTC. Protein product: CSARARVENYGYTF.

The gene calls are TRBV5-5 and TRBJ1-2; 7 nucleotides line up with TRBD1. V lost 4 bases to trimming and J lost 8 bases; unmatched junction nucleotides: 14. Germline CDR1 and CDR2: SGHKS and YYEKEE (reference sequence). The CDR3 runs to 15 residues. CDR3 sequence reads: CASSPTTGSLRGYTF. The DNA for the CDR3 is TGTGCCAGCAGCCCCACGACAGGGTCTCTTCGGGGCTACACCTTC.

This clonotype was seen at least ten times. The CDR3 loop reads CASSSGQLAKNIQYF. DNA of the CDR3: TGTGCCAGCAGTTCGGGACAGCTAGCCAAAAACATTCAGTACTTC. The J gene is TRBJ2-4, the V gene TRBV28; 7 positions agree with TRBD1. This CDR3 has 15 residues. CDR1 and CDR2 (germline): MDHEN, SYDVKM. V lost 4 bases to trimming and J lost 0 bases; unmatched junction nucleotides: 3.